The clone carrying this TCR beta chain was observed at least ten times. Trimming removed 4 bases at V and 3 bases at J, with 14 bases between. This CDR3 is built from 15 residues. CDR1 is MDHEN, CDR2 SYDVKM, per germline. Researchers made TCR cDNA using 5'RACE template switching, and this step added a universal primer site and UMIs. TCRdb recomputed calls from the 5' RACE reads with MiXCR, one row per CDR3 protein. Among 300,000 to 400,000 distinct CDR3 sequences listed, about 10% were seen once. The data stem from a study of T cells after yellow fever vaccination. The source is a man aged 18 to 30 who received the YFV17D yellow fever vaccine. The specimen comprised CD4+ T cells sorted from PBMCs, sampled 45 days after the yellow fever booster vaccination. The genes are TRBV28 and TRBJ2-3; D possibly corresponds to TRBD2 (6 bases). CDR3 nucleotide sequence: TGTGCCAGCAGTTCGGGACTTGACCCGACAGATACGCAGTATTTT. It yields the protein CASSSGLDPTDTQYF.